This T cell receptor beta chain was profiled in a study of blood T cells in healthy people across ages. Study-level results: In long-lived donors, naive CD4+ cell counts and diversity exceeded those of aged donors.

The authors ran a second PCR of about 7 to 11 cycles using a sample-barcoded 5' primer and a J-beta primer mix. A single record per CDR3 protein comes from TCRdb applying MiXCR to the 5' RACE reads. The sample lists 1 million or so distinct CDR3 sequences; under 45% were seen once. This clonotype has only a few counts. Its antigen is currently unknown. The length of the CDR3 is 14 residues. Trimming took 5 bases from V and 2 from J, leaving 13 bases between them. A minimum of 6 micrograms of total RNA was extracted per sample. The specimen was blood. The rearrangement links TRBV12-3 or TRBV12-4 to TRBJ2-7; D might be TRBD2 (5 bases). This clonotype originated in a woman aged 55-70 years in good health. In DNA form, the CDR3 reads TGTGCCAGCAGTCCAAGACGGGATGCCTACGAGCAGTACTTC. It specifies CASSPRRDAYEQYF.